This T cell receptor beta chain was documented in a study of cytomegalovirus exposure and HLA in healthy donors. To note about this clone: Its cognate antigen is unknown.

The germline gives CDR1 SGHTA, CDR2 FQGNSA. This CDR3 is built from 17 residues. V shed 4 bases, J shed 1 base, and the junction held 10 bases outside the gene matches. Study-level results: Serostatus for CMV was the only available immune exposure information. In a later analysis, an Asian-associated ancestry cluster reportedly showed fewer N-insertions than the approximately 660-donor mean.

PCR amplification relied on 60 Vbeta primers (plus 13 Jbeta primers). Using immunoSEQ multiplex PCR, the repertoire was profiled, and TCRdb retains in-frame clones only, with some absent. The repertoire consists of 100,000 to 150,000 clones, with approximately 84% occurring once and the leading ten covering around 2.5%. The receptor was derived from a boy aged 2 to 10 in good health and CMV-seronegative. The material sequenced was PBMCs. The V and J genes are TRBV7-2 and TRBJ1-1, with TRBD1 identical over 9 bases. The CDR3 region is CASSSRGQGFWNTEAFF. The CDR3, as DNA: TGTGCCAGCAGCTCTCGGGGACAGGGTTTTTGGAACACTGAAGCTTTCTTT.